Presented here are 19 T cell receptor beta chains from one specimen sequenced in a study of blood T cells in healthy people across ages. PCR was performed a second time for 7 to 11 cycles using a sample-barcoded 5' primer and a J-beta primer mix. TCRdb itself ran the 5' RACE reads through MiXCR, one entry per CDR3 protein. This sample has fewer than 900,000 distinct CDR3 sequences, with approximately 35% found just once. Material for sequencing was blood. Receptors originate from a man aged 18 to 29 in good health.

This clonotype was observed a single time. V usage is TRBV4-1 and J usage is TRBJ1-1; maybe TRBD1 (5 bases). The length of the CDR3 is 16 residues. Trimming took off 0 bases at V and 5 bases at J, with 16 bases between the two ends. Germline loops: CDR1 MGHRA, CDR2 YSYEKL. CDR3 in DNA: TGCGCCAGCAGCCAAGATCGGAATTTGGGGGGGACTGAAGCTTTCTTT. Amino acids: CASSQDRNLGGTEAFF.

This clonotype was observed a handful of times. The chain is built from TRBV5-1 and TRBJ1-1; unclear D gene. V lost 4 bases and J 3 bases, leaving 16 bases between the germline ends. Germline CDR1 is SGHRS and CDR2 is YFSETQ. The CDR3 consists of 15 residues. The DNA of the CDR3 is TGCGCCAGCAGCCCTAGTTCGGGTGAGGACACTGAAGCTTTCTTT. This translates into CASSPSSGEDTEAFF.

This clonotype was recorded a few times. A clone one base away is much larger, so this may be a read error. The gene calls are TRBV7-9 and TRBJ2-7; D unresolved. Deletions cut 2 bases from V and 3 bases from J, with 5 bases between. CDR3 length equals 12 residues. CDR1 and CDR2 (germline): SEHNR, FQNEAQ (reference sequence). This chain's CDR3 is CASSLHGYEQYF. CDR3 bases: TGTGCCAGCAGCTTACACGGCTACGAGCAGTACTTC.

The gene calls are TRBV12-3 or TRBV12-4 and TRBJ2-3; 10 bases match TRBD1. V gave up 3 bases and J gave up 6 bases; unmatched junction bases: 9. The CDR3 loop spans 16 amino acids. In DNA form, the CDR3 reads TGTGCCAGCAGTTTGGGGGACAGGGGAATGGCGGATACGCAGTATTTT. Translating it yields CASSLGDRGMADTQYF.

This clonotype was seen only a few times. This rearrangement joins TRBV7-2 to TRBJ2-1, with D unclear. The V gene lost 4 bases and the J gene lost 9 bases, with 19 bases spanning the gap. The CDR3 is 15 residues long. Germline V gene sequence: CDR1 SGHTA, CDR2 FQGNSA. The CDR3 DNA sequence: TGTGCCAGCAGCTCGGGCGCTTCCGTCGTTGGTGAGCAGTTCTTC. It yields the protein CASSSGASVVGEQFF.

In its sample, this clonotype was seen once. The chain uses TRBV6-5 and TRBJ2-4; D possibly corresponds to TRBD2 (6 bases). TRBJ2-7 matches the DNA end more closely, so the J call is doubtful. The CDR3 loop spans 13 amino acids. The germline V gene encodes CDR1 MNHEY and CDR2 SVGAGI. In DNA form, the CDR3 reads TGTGCCAGCCGAAAAAGCGGGTCCTACGAGCAGTACTTC. This gives the protein CASRKSGSYEQYF.

This chain connects TRBV6-2 or TRBV6-3 to TRBJ2-1; D is perhaps TRBD2 (7 bases). Per the germline V gene, CDR1 is MNHEY and CDR2 is SVGEGT. This CDR3 spans 16 amino acids. Deletions cut 2 bases from V and 5 bases from J, with 16 bases between. CDR3 region: CASSYLAEGVNNEQFF. The CDR3 DNA follows: TGTGCCAGCAGTTACCTAGCGGAGGGGGTCAACAATGAGCAGTTCTTC.

V usage is TRBV6-4 and J usage is TRBJ2-5; TRBD2 matches 11 bases. The CDR3 loop spans 16 amino acids. V shed 5 bases, J shed 1 base, and the junction held 6 bases outside the gene matches. Germline lookup yields CDR1 MRHNA and CDR2 SNTAGT. This chain's CDR3 is CASSPAGTSGQETQYF. The CDR3 region has the DNA TGTGCCAGCAGTCCAGCCGGGACTAGCGGCCAAGAGACCCAGTACTTC.

The gene calls are TRBV5-1 and TRBJ1-1, with D possibly being TRBD1 (6 bases). CDR3 length equals 12 residues. Germline assignment: CDR1 SGHRS and CDR2 YFSETQ. V was cut by 0 bases and J by 7 bases, with 7 bases left in between. This CDR3 is CASSLGQVEAFF. DNA for the CDR3: TGCGCCAGCAGCTTGGGACAGGTTGAAGCTTTCTTT.

The chain recombines TRBV19 with TRBJ2-3; no definite D call. Trimming left V 0 bases short and J 0 bases short, with 7 bases between. CDR3 length equals 15 residues. Germline V gene sequence: CDR1 LNHDA, CDR2 SQIVND (reference sequence). The CDR3 sequence: CASSIDGRSTDTQYF. CDR3 nucleotide sequence: TGTGCCAGTAGTATAGATGGACGGAGCACAGATACGCAGTATTTT.

This clonotype was seen at least ten times. This chain links TRBV20-1 with TRBJ2-1; TRBD2 matches 12 bases. V was pared by 2 bases and J by 6 bases, with 8 bases of the junction left unmatched. This CDR3 has 16 residues. From germline, CDR1 is DFQATT and CDR2 SNEGSKA (reference sequence). The CDR3 is CSARSRTSGASNEQFF. CDR3 sequence (DNA): TGCAGTGCTAGAAGCAGGACTAGCGGGGCCTCCAATGAGCAGTTCTTC.

This chain joins TRBV5-1 and TRBJ2-2; D possibly corresponds to TRBD2 (6 bases). The V gene's germline CDR1 is SGHRS and CDR2 YFSETQ. V lost 4 bases to trimming and J lost 7 bases, with 14 bases between them. CDR3 size: 14 residues. The chain's CDR3 is CASSPGLPSGELFF. For the CDR3, the DNA is TGCGCCAGCAGCCCGGGACTGCCCAGCGGGGAGCTGTTTTTT.

The gene calls are TRBV9 and TRBJ2-1; D is possibly TRBD1 (5 bases). The CDR3 contains 14 residues. Per germline, CDR1 SGDLS and CDR2 YYNGEE. V was pared by 0 bases and J by 10 bases, with 14 bases between. The DNA for the CDR3 is TGTGCCAGCAGCGTAGTTGACAGCTCCTACGAGCAGTTCTTC. Amino acids: CASSVVDSSYEQFF.

This clonotype was counted between two and nine times. The J gene is TRBJ2-1, the V gene TRBV7-9, with 9 bases lining up with TRBD1. The junction had 20 bases not matched to a gene; V was cut back by 6 bases and J by 8 bases. Germline V gene lookup returns CDR1 SEHNR and CDR2 FQNEAQ (reference sequence). This CDR3 contains 18 residues. In DNA, the CDR3 is TGTGCCAGCAGTTTACCACTATACAGGGGGCGATACGAGGATGAGCAGTTCTTC. This sequence encodes CASSLPLYRGRYEDEQFF.

This clonotype was counted at least ten times. The J gene is TRBJ2-1, the V gene TRBV4-2; 8 bases align to TRBD2. V lost 0 bases to trimming and J lost 2 bases; unmatched junction nucleotides: 3. CDR3 length equals 16 residues. CDR1 LGHNA and CDR2 YNFKEQ come from the germline V gene. In DNA form, the CDR3 reads TGTGCCAGCAGCCAAGATTACGGGGGGGCCTACAATGAGCAGTTCTTC. As protein: CASSQDYGGAYNEQFF.

A word on this clonotype: At one end the junction does not follow the germline gene, possibly because of a read error. The chain links TRBV20-1 to TRBJ2-1, with 10 positions matching TRBD2. The germline V gene has CDR1 DFQATT and CDR2 SNEGSKA (reference sequence). The CDR3 spans 19 residues. The chain's CDR3 is CNARGGGLAYYSSYNEQFF. CDR3 in DNA: TGCAATGCTAGAGGAGGGGGACTAGCGTACTACAGCTCCTACAATGAGCAGTTCTTC.

This clonotype was seen a handful of times. The chain is built from TRBV6-2 or TRBV6-3 and TRBJ1-5, with 10 bases matching TRBD1. Trimming cost V 8 bases and J 2 bases; bases outside gene matches: 9. Germline lookup yields CDR1 MNHEY and CDR2 SVGEGT. This CDR3 is 16 amino acids long. The CDR3 here is CASRSRTGGGNQPQHF. The CDR3 DNA follows: TGTGCCAGCCGATCCCGGACAGGGGGAGGCAATCAGCCCCAGCATTTT.

J is TRBJ2-3 and V is TRBV20-1, with TRBD1 matching 7 bases. The CDR3 has 15 residues. Germline V lookup: CDR1 DFQATT, CDR2 SNEGSKA (reference sequence). V lost 6 bases, J lost 3 bases, and 12 bases stayed unmatched. CDR3 bases: TGCAGTGCAGGCCGGGGACAGCCCCCGACAGATACGCAGTATTTT. Encoded protein: CSAGRGQPPTDTQYF.

The V call is TRBV5-1, the J call TRBJ1-4; D gene ambiguous. Germline CDR1 reads SGHRS; CDR2 reads YFSETQ. V was clipped by 0 bases and J by 8 bases, with 17 bases between them. The CDR3 has 16 residues. The CDR3 DNA sequence: TGCGCCAGCAGCTTGGTCGATGCAGCCGCCTGGGAAAAACTGTTTTTT. This translates into CASSLVDAAAWEKLFF.